This entry lists 4 T cell receptor beta chains sequenced from one sample in a study of blood T cell repertoires in COVID-19 (dated by TCRdb to the early 2020s). The library was built by means of the immunoSEQ multiplex PCR assay. TCRdb retrieved this table from immuneACCESS and kept in-frame rearrangements only. Not all clones are present; in checked studies, unresolved V genes account for under half, and no reason is known for the remainder. The sample contains hundreds of thousands of clones, around 84% of them found a single time. Over 15% of the sample belongs to the ten largest clones. Source material: PBMCs or T cells enriched from blood (not recorded which). The receptors come from a man aged 40-49 years who had recovered from COVID-19.

The genes are TRBV5-6 and TRBJ2-1; D might be TRBD1 (5 bases). There are 14 residues in the CDR3. Per germline, CDR1 SGHDT and CDR2 YYEEEE. V was cut by 4 bases and J by 4 bases, with 12 bases left in between. The CDR3 loop is CASSHKDRYNEQFF. CDR3 sequence (DNA): TGTGCCAGCAGCCATAAAGACAGATACAATGAGCAGTTCTTC.

For the CDR3, the DNA is TGTGCCAGCAGCTGGGGGCTAGCGGGAGTGTCCTACAATGAGCAGTTCTTC. Amino acids: CASSWGLAGVSYNEQFF. V gene TRBV21-1 combines with J gene TRBJ2-1; TRBD2, the table's D call, was not compared with the DNA. TRBV21-1 is tagged as a pseudogene. The CDR3 has 17 residues.

V and J are TRBV6-2 or TRBV6-3 and TRBJ1-4; 7 positions agree with TRBD1. The germline gives CDR1 MNHEY, CDR2 SVGEGT. Trimming cost V 0 bases and J 6 bases; bases outside gene matches: 4. The CDR3 is made up of 15 amino acids. The CDR3 DNA reads TGTGCCAGCAGTTACTCAAGGGGGCGGGATGAAAAACTGTTTTTT. It is translated as CASSYSRGRDEKLFF.

CDR3 DNA sequence: TGCAGCGTTGTAAAGGGGGCTAGTGAAAAACTGTTTTTT. This codes for CSVVKGASEKLFF. The chain recombines TRBV29-1 with TRBJ1-4; 7 bases align to TRBD1. The CDR3 contains 13 residues. The J segment lost 7 bases and the V segment lost 4 bases, leaving 6 bases of the junction unmatched. Germline V lookup: CDR1 SQVTM, CDR2 ANQGSEA.